This T cell receptor (beta chain) was observed in a study of spatial heterogeneity in lung cancer. Turning to the study itself: Samples were obtained from about 72 donors, all untreated early-stage non-small cell lung cancer patients. The count of detected beta-chain sequences consistently exceeded that of alpha-chain sequences.

TCRdb used MiXCR to reprocess the 5' RACE reads, holding one entry per CDR3 protein. This table holds about 33,000 distinct CDR3 sequences, more than 9% found once. V was shortened by 4 bases and J by 0 bases, with 4 bases between the two germline ends. This CDR3 has 14 residues. Germline values: CDR1 MNHEY, CDR2 SMNVEV (reference sequence). Time point here: blood at routine non-recurrence follow-up after resection. This clonotype was seen only a few times. This sequence was found in a female donor with early-stage non-small cell lung cancer. This rearrangement joins TRBV27 to TRBJ2-6; D unresolved. The sequencing here drew on PBMCs, taken at follow-up. CDR3 DNA: TGTGCCAGCAGTTCAAGCTCTGGGGCCAACGTCCTGACTTTC. Translation: CASSSSSGANVLTF.